The 12 T cell receptor beta chains reported below all come from one sample, sequenced in a study of cytomegalovirus exposure and HLA in healthy donors. 60 Vbeta and 13 Jbeta primers were used in PCR. Some clones are missing from TCRdb's copy, which holds only in-frame ones; the method was immunoSEQ multiplex PCR. This table holds 140,000 to 150,000 clones, roughly 74% found once. The sequenced sample consisted of PBMCs. These receptors all stem from a woman younger than 30 in good health and CMV-seropositive.

This chain connects TRBV5-1 to TRBJ2-2, with a tentative D call TRBD1 (6 bases). V shed 2 bases and J shed 0 bases, with 11 bases lying between them. The CDR3 has 16 amino acids. Germline values: CDR1 SGHRS, CDR2 YFSETQ. As DNA, the CDR3 is TGCGCCAGCAGCTTAATCGGACAGCCGAACACCGGGGAGCTGTTTTTT. Its protein is CASSLIGQPNTGELFF.

The chain carries TRBV11-2 and TRBJ1-1; D remains ambiguous. This CDR3 comprises 12 residues. CDR1 SGHAT and CDR2 FQNNGV come from the germline V gene. Trimming removed 5 bases at V and 9 bases at J, with 13 bases between. DNA for the CDR3: TGTGCCAGCAGCATCGACGGGGAGAAAGCTTTCTTT. Residues: CASSIDGEKAFF.

The V call is TRBV7-8, the J call TRBJ1-3; D possibly corresponds to TRBD1 (6 bases). The length of the CDR3 is 15 residues. Germline-derived CDR1 and CDR2 are SGHVS and FQNEAQ. Trimming pared 7 bases from V and 0 bases from J, leaving 13 bases between. For the CDR3, the DNA is TGTGCCAGCACCCAGGACAGTTTCTCTGGAAACACCATATATTTT. The encoded protein is CASTQDSFSGNTIYF.

The genes are TRBV9 and TRBJ2-1; D uncertain. V was shortened by 0 bases and J by 12 bases, with 19 bases between the two germline ends. The CDR3 extends over 15 amino acids. Germline CDR1 SGDLS, CDR2 YYNGEE. The CDR3 spells CASSVDPTDRTTQFF. The CDR3 coding sequence is TGTGCCAGCAGCGTAGACCCAACTGATCGCACCACGCAGTTCTTC.

There are a few counts of this clone. The rearrangement uses TRBV23-1 and TRBJ2-3, with 10 bases that match TRBD2. TRBV23-1 is labeled an ORF, and its function is uncertain. The CDR3 spans 19 residues. V was pared by 6 bases and J by 1 base, with 16 bases of the junction left unmatched. CDR3 protein: CASSQGPLSSGGRTDTQYF. CDR3 DNA sequence: TGCGCCAGCAGCCAAGGCCCCCTCTCTAGCGGGGGCCGCACAGATACGCAGTATTTT.

The chain has TRBV2 and TRBJ1-1; TRBD1 aligns across 8 bases. This CDR3 contains 14 residues. With V trimmed by 4 bases and J by 6 bases, 7 bases remained unmatched. CDR1 is SNHLY and CDR2 is FYNNEI in the germline V gene. The CDR3 DNA reads as TGTGCCAGCAGTGGGCAGGGGGCGTGGGCTGAAGCTTTCTTT. It yields the protein CASSGQGAWAEAFF.

The CDR3 loop is CASSEIGSGWDTGELFF. Written as DNA, the CDR3 is TGTGCCAGCAGTGAAATCGGAAGCGGTTGGGACACCGGGGAGCTGTTTTTT. The V and J genes are TRBV6-1 and TRBJ2-2, with D possibly being TRBD2 (5 bases). Trimming left V 2 bases short and J 3 bases short, with 16 bases between. The germline CDR1 and CDR2 sequences are MNHNS and SASEGT. The CDR3 covers 17 residues.

This chain joins TRBV28 and TRBJ1-5, with D unresolved. From germline, CDR1 is MDHEN and CDR2 SYDVKM. The CDR3 totals 12 residues. V gave up 1 base and J gave up 6 bases, with 4 bases separating them. The DNA for the CDR3 is TGTGCCAGCAGTTTATCAGGTCAGCCCCAGCATTTT. Translated, it gives CASSLSGQPQHF.

This clone has a single count. V gene TRBV2 combines with J gene TRBJ2-5; TRBD2 matches at 10 bases. The CDR3 is 16 amino acids. Germline V lookup: CDR1 SNHLY, CDR2 FYNNEI. The J segment lost 5 bases and the V segment lost 2 bases, leaving 8 bases of the junction unmatched. CDR3 sequence: CASSERPAGGRETQYF. Written as DNA, the CDR3 is TGTGCCAGCAGTGAAAGGCCAGCGGGGGGGCGTGAGACCCAGTACTTC.

V gene TRBV5-3 combines with J gene TRBJ1-5; D unclear. TRBV5-3 is reported as an ORF; its role is uncertain. The V and J ends lost 0 bases and 9 bases respectively, with 13 bases between them. The CDR3 has 14 residues. CDR3 nucleotide sequence: TGTGCCAGAAGCTTGGCCTTGGTTGAGCTGCCCCAGCATTTT. This gives the protein CARSLALVELPQHF.

The chain uses TRBV7-2 and TRBJ1-1; TRBD1 matches 8 bases. The CDR3 consists of 14 residues. After removal of 5 bases from V and 4 bases from J, the junction contained 6 bases not matched to a gene. Germline CDR1 reads SGHTA; CDR2 reads FQGNSA. The CDR3 nucleotides read TGTGCCAGCAGCAAAATACAGGGGGTCACTGAAGCTTTCTTT. Its translation is CASSKIQGVTEAFF.

Worth noting for this clone: This likely traces to a read error, being one base from a far larger clone. The chain couples TRBV10-2 to TRBJ2-7; TRBD1 matches at 9 bases. The CDR3 sequence is 13 residues long. Germline trimming cut 6 bases from V and 3 bases from J; bases unmatched to any gene: 3. CDR1 and CDR2 from the germline V gene are WSHSY and SAAADI. In DNA, the CDR3 is TGCGCCAGCAGCCGGGACAGGGACTACGAGCAGTACTTC. This encodes CASSRDRDYEQYF.